These 7 T cell receptor beta chains came from one sample sequenced in a study of shared clonotypes between healthy human individuals. The method was immunoSEQ multiplex PCR; TCRdb's version includes in-frame clones alone and lacks a portion of them. The data show about 820,000 clones, 85% to 95% seen once. Terminally differentiated effector memory CD45RA+ cells were excluded by CCR7 positive selection of CD45RO-negative cells. The sample consisted of naive CD8+ T cells sorted from blood. The origin of the receptors is a man aged 25-45 years in good health.

The rearrangement joins TRBV27 to TRBJ2-3; the D gene is possibly TRBD2 (5 bases). This CDR3 is 13 amino acids long. CDR1 is MNHEY and CDR2 is SMNVEV in the germline V gene (reference sequence). Trimming took 5 bases from V and 6 from J, leaving 12 bases between them. The CDR3 coding sequence is TGTGCCAGCAGTCTCTCACTAGGGGATACGCAGTATTTT. This translates into CASSLSLGDTQYF.

As to this clone: Different DNA sequences within this sample yield the same CDR3. CDR3 protein: CASSLRETQYF. CDR3 bases: TGCGCCAGCAGCTTGCGAGAGACCCAGTACTTC. The gene calls are TRBV5-1 and TRBJ2-5; D is undetermined. The CDR3 loop spans 11 amino acids. V was pared by 1 base and J by 4 bases, with 2 bases between. Germline assignment: CDR1 SGHRS and CDR2 YFSETQ.

The rearrangement uses TRBV11-2 and TRBJ1-1; D remains unclear. CDR3 size: 17 residues. The germline V gene encodes CDR1 SGHAT and CDR2 FQNNGV. The ends were cut back, 6 bases at V and 7 bases at J, with 27 bases in the middle. CDR3 in amino acids: CASSYTHPSIRISEAFF. The CDR3 coding sequence is TGTGCCAGCAGTTACACACACCCCTCTATCCGAATCAGTGAAGCTTTCTTT.

V usage is TRBV27 and J usage is TRBJ2-5; D is undetermined. This CDR3 comprises 14 residues. The ends were cut back, 5 bases at V and 0 bases at J, with 10 bases in the middle. Germline loops: CDR1 MNHEY, CDR2 SMNVEV (reference sequence). In DNA, the CDR3 is TGTGCCAGCAGTCAATCAGAGTACCAAGAGACCCAGTACTTC. Amino acid sequence: CASSQSEYQETQYF.

The V and J genes are TRBV7-9 and TRBJ2-1, with a weak D call TRBD2 (6 bases). From germline, CDR1 is SEHNR and CDR2 FQNEAQ (reference sequence). The CDR3 sequence is 15 residues long. Deletions cut 0 bases from V and 4 bases from J, with 10 bases between. The CDR3 nucleotides read TGTGCCAGCAGCTTAGCCCCAGCGGGTTACAATGAGCAGTTCTTC. It specifies CASSLAPAGYNEQFF.

The chain has TRBV2 and TRBJ2-2; maybe TRBD1 (5 bases). CDR3 length: 13 residues. The V gene lost 10 bases and the J gene lost 6 bases, with 15 bases spanning the gap. Germline values: CDR1 SNHLY, CDR2 FYNNEI. This CDR3 reads CATQGRMAGELFF. The CDR3 DNA reads as TGTGCCACCCAGGGTCGAATGGCCGGGGAGCTGTTTTTT.

The J gene is TRBJ2-3, the V gene TRBV13, with TRBD2 matching over 9 bases. Trimming removed 3 bases from V and 4 bases from J; junction bases left unmatched: 17. The germline CDR1 and CDR2 sequences are PRHDT and FYEKMQ (reference sequence). This CDR3 region has 19 residues. The DNA of the CDR3 is TGTGCCAGCAGCTTCCACCCCCGGACTAGCGCGAGCCCCCCAGATACGCAGTATTTT. It specifies CASSFHPRTSASPPDTQYF.